The present T cell receptor beta chain was sequenced within a study of T cell responses to AZD1222 COVID-19 vaccine (dated by TCRdb to the early 2020s). At the level of the whole study: AZD1222 recipients given second doses at about 4 weeks or at about 12 weeks were pooled, since spike-specific TCR depth and breadth were not found to differ between the two schedules. A total of 233 trial participants underwent TCR sequencing, of whom around 200 received two doses of AZD1222 and 26 received two doses of the MenACWY control vaccine. Enrollment into the trials was organized by age into subgroups of 18-55, 56-69 and 70-plus years, and those subgroups contained roughly 140, 27 and 60 TCR-sequenced participants, respectively.

To note about this clone: What this receptor recognizes is not known. Within one base of it there is no much larger clone, and no base qualities were kept.

The sample's time point label is to be understood as: baseline before first vaccination. The vaccinee samples were drawn from two UK trials, COV001 and COV002, one of which was a single-blind randomized controlled phase 2/3 trial testing AZD1222 (ChAdOx1 nCoV-19) in healthy adults. Trial participant PBMC samples were collected at day 0 and day 28 after the second dose for TCRbeta chain sequencing. General study outcomes and caveats: The 56-69-year group was small, and its depth increase did not reach significance, likely because of low power. Participants were mostly white British, with more females than males. The authors suggested clonal diversity may have been underestimated. Nearly half of unique spike-specific TCRs reportedly recognized epitopes outside regions mutated in the B.1.351 and B.1.1.7 variants. After two AZD1222 doses, spike-specific TCR breadth and depth were significantly higher than at day 0 and than in MenACWY recipients. Because no day 14 peak-response samples were available, repertoires were characterized only after the peak T cell response. Conclusions about previously exposed vaccinees are limited, since just a handful of AZD1222 recipients were seropositive for SARS-CoV-2 at baseline. Vaccine-associated CD4 TCRs spanned the whole spike protein, with dominant responses in regions 160-218 and 743-854.

V has 4 bases trimmed and J has 3 bases trimmed; junction bases matching no gene number 9. CDR1 and CDR2, looked up from the germline V gene, are SGHRS and YFSETQ. From the cysteine through the phenylalanine, the CDR3 covers 15 amino acids. Just the 45-base CDR3 DNA is kept, in frame starting at base 1. The CDR3 regions of human TCRbeta chains were subjected to immunosequencing. As for how the authors treated the data: Repertoire TCRs were matched against a reference library of SARS-CoV-2-specific TCRs generated with the MIRA antigen-specificity platform. Breadth was defined as the fraction of unique TCRs that were SARS-CoV-2-associated, and depth was defined as the fraction of total T cells that were SARS-CoV-2-associated. Using the MIRA data, every spike-specific TCR was mapped to the spike region that the TCR reacted to and assigned to either a CD4 or a CD8 class. Log10-transformed breadth and depth values were compared by one-way ANOVA with Sidak's multiple comparisons tests. TCRdb holds this immuneACCESS table with in-frame rearrangements only. Some clones are missing; in checked studies, unresolved V genes explain under half, and the rest has no known cause. V and J calls and clone size come straight from that table; D and trimming were deduced from the DNA. The sample table shows about 140,000 clones, and under 95% are seen once. The ten largest clonotypes hold about 3% of the sample.

The TCR sequence derives from an adult in good health. The sequenced sample was peripheral blood, obtained on day 0 of AZD1222 vaccination. The rearrangement joined TRBV5-1 to TRBJ2-7, with 8 bases matching TRBD1. The nucleotide sequence reads as follows: TGCGCCAGCAGCACCCGGACAGGGATCTTCTACGAGCAGTACTTC. It is translated as CASSTRTGIFYEQYF.